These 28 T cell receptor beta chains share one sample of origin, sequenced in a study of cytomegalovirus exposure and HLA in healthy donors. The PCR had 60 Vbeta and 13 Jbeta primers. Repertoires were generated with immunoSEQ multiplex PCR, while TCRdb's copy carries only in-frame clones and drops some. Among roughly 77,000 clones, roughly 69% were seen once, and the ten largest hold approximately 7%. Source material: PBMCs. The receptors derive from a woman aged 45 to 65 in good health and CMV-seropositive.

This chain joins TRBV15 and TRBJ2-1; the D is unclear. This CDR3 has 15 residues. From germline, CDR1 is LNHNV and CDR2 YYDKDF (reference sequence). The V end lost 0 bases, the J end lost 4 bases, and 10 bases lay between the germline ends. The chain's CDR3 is CATSRERQLYNEQFF. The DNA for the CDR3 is TGTGCCACCAGCAGAGAGAGGCAGCTATACAATGAGCAGTTCTTC.

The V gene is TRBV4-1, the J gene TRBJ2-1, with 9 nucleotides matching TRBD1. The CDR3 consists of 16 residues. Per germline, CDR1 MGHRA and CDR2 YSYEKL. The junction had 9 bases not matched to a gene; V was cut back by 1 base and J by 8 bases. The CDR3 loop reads CASSQGDRVSRDEQFF. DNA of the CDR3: TGCGCCAGCAGCCAAGGGGACAGGGTAAGTCGTGATGAGCAGTTCTTC.

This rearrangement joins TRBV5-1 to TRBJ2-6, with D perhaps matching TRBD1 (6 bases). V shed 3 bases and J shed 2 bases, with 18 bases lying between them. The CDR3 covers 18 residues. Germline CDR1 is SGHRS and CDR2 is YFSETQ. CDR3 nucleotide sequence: TGCGCCAGCAGCTCCGAAGGGGACACTTTACCTGGGGCCAACGTCCTGACTTTC. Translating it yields CASSSEGDTLPGANVLTF.

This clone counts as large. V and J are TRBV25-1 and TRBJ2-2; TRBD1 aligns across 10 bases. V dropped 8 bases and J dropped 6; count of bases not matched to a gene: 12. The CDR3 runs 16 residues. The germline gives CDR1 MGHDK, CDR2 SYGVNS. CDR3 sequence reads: CASYETTGTGAGELFF. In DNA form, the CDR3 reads TGTGCCAGCTATGAAACTACCGGGACAGGGGCCGGGGAGCTGTTTTTT.

The CDR3 protein is CASTLLGGVGETQYF. In DNA form, the CDR3 reads TGTGCCAGCACTCTCCTGGGGGGGGTGGGCGAGACCCAGTACTTC. The chain couples TRBV6-1 to TRBJ2-5, with 7 bases fitting TRBD2. The germline CDR1 and CDR2 sequences are MNHNS and SASEGT. Trimming took 7 bases from V and 5 from J; bases not matched to a gene: 13. CDR3 length: 15 amino acids.

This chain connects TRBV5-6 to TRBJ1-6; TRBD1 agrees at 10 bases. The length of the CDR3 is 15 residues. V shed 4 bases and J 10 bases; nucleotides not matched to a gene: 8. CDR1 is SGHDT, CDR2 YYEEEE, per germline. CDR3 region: CASSLRTGGRSPLHF. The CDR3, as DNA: TGTGCCAGCAGCCTACGGACAGGGGGTCGCTCACCCCTCCACTTT.

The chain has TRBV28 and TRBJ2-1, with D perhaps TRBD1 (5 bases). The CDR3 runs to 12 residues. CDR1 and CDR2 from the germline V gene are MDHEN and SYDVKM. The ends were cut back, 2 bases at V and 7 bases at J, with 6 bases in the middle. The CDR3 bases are TGTGCCAGCAGTTTAGCAGGGAATGAGCAGTTCTTC. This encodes CASSLAGNEQFF.

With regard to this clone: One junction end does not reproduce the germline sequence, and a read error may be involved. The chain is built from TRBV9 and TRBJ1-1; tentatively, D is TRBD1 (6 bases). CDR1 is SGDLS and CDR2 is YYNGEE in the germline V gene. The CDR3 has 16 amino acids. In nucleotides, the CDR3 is TGTGCCAGCAGCGCGCCCAGGGGCGGATTGGACACTGATGCTTTCTTT. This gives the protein CASSAPRGGLDTDAFF.

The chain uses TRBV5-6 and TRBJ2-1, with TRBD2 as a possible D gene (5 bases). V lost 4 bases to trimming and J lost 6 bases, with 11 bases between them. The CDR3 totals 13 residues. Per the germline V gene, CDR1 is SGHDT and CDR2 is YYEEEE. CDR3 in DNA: TGTGCCAGCAGCCCCACGGGGAGCAATGAGCAGTTCTTC. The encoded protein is CASSPTGSNEQFF.

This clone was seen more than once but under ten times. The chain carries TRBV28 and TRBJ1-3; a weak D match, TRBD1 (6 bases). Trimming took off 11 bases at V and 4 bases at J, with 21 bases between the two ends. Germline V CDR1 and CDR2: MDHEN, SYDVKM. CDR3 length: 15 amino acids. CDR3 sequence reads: CAARVGGGTGNTIYF. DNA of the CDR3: TGTGCCGCCCGAGTAGGGGGGGGGACGGGAAACACCATATATTTT.

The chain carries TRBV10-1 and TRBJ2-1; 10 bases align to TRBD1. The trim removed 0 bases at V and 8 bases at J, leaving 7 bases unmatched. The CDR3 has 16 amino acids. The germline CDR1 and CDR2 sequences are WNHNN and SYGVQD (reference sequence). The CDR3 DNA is TGCGCCAGCAGTGAGTCTTCGGGGACAGGGGACGATGAGCAGTTCTTC. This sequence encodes CASSESSGTGDDEQFF.

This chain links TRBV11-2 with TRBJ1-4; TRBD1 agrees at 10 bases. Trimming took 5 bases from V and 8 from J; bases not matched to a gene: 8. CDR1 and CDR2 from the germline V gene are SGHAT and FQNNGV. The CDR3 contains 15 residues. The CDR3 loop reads CASSGTGDPMEKLFF. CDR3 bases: TGTGCCAGCAGCGGGACAGGGGATCCGATGGAAAAACTGTTTTTT.

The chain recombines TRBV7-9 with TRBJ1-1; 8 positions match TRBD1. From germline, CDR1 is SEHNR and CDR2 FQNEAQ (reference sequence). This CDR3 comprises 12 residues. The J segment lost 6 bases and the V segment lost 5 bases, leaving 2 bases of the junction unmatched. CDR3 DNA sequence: TGTGCCAGCAGCCAGGGACAGGCTGAAGCTTTCTTT. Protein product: CASSQGQAEAFF. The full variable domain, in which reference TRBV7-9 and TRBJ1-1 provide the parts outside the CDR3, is DTGVSQNPRHKITKRGQNVTFRCDPISEHNRLYWYRQTLGQGPEFLTYFQNEAQLEKSRLLSDRFSAERPKGSFSTLEIQRTEQGDSAMYLCASSQGQAEAFFGQGTRLTVV.

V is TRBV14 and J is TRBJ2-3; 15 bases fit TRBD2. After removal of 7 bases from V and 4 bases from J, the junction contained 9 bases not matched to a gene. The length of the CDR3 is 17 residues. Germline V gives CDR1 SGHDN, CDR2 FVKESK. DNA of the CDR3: TGTGCCAGCAACCACTGGGGACTAGCGGGGGGCGCAGATACGCAGTATTTT. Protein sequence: CASNHWGLAGGADTQYF.

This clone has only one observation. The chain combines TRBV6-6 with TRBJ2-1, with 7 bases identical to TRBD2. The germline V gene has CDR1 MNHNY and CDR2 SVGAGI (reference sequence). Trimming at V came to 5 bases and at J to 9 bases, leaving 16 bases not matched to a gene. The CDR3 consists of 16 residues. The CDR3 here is CASSLRGAGELREQFF. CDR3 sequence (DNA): TGTGCCAGCAGTCTCCGTGGGGCGGGGGAACTACGTGAGCAGTTCTTC.

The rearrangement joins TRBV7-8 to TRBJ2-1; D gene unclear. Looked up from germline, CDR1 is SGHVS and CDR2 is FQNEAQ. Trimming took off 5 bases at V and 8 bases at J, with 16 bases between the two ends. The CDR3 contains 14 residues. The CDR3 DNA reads TGTGCCAGCAGCGTCCGCGGTATTTTCGATGAGCAGTTCTTC. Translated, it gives CASSVRGIFDEQFF.

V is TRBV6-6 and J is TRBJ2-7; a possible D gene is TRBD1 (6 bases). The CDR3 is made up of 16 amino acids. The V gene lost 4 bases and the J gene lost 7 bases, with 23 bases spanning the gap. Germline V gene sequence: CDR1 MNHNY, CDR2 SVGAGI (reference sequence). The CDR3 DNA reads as TGTGCCAGCAGTTTTTCGGACCGGGACATCGGTGAGGAGCAGTACTTC. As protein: CASSFSDRDIGEEQYF.

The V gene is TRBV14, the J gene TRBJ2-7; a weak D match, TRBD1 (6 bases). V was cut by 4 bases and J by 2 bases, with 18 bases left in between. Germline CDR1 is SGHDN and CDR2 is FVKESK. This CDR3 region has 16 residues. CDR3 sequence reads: CASSRLRQDLPYEQYF. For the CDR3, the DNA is TGTGCCAGCAGCCGATTAAGACAGGACCTTCCCTACGAGCAGTACTTC.

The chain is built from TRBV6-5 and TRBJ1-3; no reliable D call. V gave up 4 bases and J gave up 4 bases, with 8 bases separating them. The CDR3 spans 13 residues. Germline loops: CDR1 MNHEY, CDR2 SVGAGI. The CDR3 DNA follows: TGTGCCAGCAGTTTCCCGGAGGGAAACACCATATATTTT. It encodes CASSFPEGNTIYF.

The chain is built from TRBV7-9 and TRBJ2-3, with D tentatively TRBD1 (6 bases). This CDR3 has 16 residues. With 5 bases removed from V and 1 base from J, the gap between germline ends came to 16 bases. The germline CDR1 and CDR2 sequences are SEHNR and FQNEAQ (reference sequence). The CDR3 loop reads CASSLIPGHGTDTQYF. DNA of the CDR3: TGTGCCAGCAGCCTAATCCCGGGACACGGCACAGATACGCAGTATTTT.

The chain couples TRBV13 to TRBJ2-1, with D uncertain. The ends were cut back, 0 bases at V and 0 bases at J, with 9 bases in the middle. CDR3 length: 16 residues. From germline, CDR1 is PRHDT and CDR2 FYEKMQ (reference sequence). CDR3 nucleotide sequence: TGTGCCAGCAGCTTAGGGACAACCAGCTCCTACAATGAGCAGTTCTTC. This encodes CASSLGTTSSYNEQFF. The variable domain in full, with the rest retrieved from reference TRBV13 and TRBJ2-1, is AAGVIQSPRHLIKEKRETATLKCYPIPRHDTVYWYQQGPGQDPQFLISFYEKMQSDKGSIPDRFSAQQFSDYHSELNMSSLELGDSALYFCASSLGTTSSYNEQFFGPGTRLTVL.

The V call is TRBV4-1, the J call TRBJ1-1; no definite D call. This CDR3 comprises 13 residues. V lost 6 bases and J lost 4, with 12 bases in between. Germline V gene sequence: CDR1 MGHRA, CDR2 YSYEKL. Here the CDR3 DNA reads TGCGCCAGCAGTTTAAATGGCGGCACTGAAGCTTTCTTT. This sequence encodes CASSLNGGTEAFF.

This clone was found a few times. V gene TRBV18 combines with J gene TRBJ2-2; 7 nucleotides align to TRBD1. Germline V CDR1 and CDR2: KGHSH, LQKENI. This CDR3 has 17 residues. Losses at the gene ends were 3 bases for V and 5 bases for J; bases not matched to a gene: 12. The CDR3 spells CASSPRTGRGQTGELFF. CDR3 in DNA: TGTGCCAGCTCACCCAGGACAGGACGAGGACAGACCGGGGAGCTGTTTTTT.

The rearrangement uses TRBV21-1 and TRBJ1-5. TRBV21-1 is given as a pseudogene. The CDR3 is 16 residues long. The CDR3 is CASSKESGQTYQPQHF. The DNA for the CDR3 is TGTGCCAGCAGCAAAGAAAGCGGCCAGACCTATCAGCCCCAGCATTTT.

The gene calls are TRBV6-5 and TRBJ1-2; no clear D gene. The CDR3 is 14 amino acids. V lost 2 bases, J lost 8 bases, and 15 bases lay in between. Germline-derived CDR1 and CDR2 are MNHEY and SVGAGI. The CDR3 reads CASSYGYFPRGYTF. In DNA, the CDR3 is TGTGCCAGCAGTTACGGTTACTTCCCGCGGGGCTACACCTTC.

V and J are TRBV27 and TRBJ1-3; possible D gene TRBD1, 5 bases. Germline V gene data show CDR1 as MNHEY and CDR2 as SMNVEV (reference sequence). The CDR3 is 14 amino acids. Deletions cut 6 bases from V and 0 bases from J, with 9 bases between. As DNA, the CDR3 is TGTGCCAGCAGAGGGGATTTCTCTGGAAACACCATATATTTT. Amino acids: CASRGDFSGNTIYF.

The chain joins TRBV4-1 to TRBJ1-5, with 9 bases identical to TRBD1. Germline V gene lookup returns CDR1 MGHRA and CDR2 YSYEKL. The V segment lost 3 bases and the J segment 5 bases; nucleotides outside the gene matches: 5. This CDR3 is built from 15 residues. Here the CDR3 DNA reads TGCGCCAGCAGCCATTCCGGGACAGGGTATCAGCCCCAGCATTTT. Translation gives CASSHSGTGYQPQHF.

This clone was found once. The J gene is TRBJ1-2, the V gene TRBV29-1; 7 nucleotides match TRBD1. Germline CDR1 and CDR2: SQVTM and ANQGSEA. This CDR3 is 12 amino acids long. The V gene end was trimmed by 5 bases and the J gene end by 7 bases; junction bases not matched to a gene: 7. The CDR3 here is CSVLPDRAGYTF. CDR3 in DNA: TGCAGCGTTCTCCCCGACAGGGCTGGCTACACCTTC. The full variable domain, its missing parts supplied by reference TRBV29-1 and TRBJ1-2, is SAVISQKPSRDICQRGTSLTIQCQVDSQVTMMFWYRQQPGQSLTLIATANQGSEATYESGFVIDKFPISRPNLTFSTLTVSNMSPEDSSIYLCSVLPDRAGYTFGSGTRLTVV.